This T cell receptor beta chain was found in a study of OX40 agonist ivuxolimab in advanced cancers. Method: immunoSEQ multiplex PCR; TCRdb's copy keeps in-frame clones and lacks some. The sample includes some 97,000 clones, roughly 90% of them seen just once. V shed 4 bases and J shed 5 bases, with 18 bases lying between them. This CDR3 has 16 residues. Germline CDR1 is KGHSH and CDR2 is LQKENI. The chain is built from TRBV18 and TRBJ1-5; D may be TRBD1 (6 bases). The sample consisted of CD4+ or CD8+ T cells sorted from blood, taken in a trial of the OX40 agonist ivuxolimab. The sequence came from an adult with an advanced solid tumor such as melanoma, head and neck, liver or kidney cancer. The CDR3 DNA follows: TGTGCCAGCTCACGTACCCCGGGGGGCAGAGATCAGCCCCAGCATTTT. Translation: CASSRTPGGRDQPQHF.